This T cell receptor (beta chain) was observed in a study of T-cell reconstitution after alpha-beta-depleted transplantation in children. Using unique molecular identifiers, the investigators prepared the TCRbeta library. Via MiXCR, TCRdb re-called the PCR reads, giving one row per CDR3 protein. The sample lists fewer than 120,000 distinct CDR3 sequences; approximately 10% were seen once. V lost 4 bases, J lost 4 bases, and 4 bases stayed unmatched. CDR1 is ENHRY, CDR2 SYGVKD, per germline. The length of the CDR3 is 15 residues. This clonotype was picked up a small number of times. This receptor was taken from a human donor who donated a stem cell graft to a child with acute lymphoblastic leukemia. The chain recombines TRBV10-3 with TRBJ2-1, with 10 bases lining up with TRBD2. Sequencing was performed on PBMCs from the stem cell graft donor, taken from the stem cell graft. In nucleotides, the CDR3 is TGTGCCATCAGTGGACTAGCGGGTCCTTACAATGAGCAGTTCTTC. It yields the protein CAISGLAGPYNEQFF.